Included here is one TCR beta chain sequence, with context. Its antigen is still unknown. The data originate from a study of shared clonotypes between healthy human individuals. Study background: The donor group consisted of two women and a few men, aged 18 to 49. Study results and limitations: Clonotype sharing among the donors was expected to vary with sequencing depth.

Libraries were prepared by immunoSEQ multiplex PCR; TCRdb keeps only in-frame clonotypes and omits some of them. The sample consists of about a million clones, 70% to 80% of them appearing once. Germline values: CDR1 MNHNS, CDR2 SASEGT. The CDR3 runs 15 residues. Trimming cost V 6 bases and J 11 bases; bases outside gene matches: 16. Source material: memory CD4+ T cells from PBMCs. Described subset: CD45RA-negative fraction. The chain joins TRBV6-1 to TRBJ2-1; 7 positions match TRBD1. The receptor was isolated from a man between 18 and 29 years old in good health. Some clones in this sample may be carry-over from other donors' samples. The CDR3 nucleotides are TGTGCCAGCAGAAAACTCCTGGACAGGCCCTCGCAGCAGTTCTTC. Translated, it gives CASRKLLDRPSQQFF.